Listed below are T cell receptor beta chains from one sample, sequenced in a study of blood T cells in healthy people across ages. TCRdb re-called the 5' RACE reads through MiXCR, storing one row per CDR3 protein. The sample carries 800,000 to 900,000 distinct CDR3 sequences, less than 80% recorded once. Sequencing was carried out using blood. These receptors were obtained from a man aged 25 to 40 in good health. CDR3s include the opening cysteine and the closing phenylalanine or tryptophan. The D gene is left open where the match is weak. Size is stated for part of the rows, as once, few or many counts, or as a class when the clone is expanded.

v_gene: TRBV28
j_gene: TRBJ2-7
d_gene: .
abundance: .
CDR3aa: CASGASLYYEQYF
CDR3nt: TGTGCCAGCGGTGCTTCATTGTACTACGAGCAGTACTTC

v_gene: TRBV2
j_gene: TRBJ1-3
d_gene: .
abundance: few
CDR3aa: CASRGDPSGNTIYF
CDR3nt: TGTGCCAGCCGAGGGGATCCATCTGGAAACACCATATATTTT

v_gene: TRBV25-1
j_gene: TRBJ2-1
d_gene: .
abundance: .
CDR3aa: CASSASLNEQFF
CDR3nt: TGTGCCAGCAGTGCTAGTCTCAATGAGCAGTTCTTC

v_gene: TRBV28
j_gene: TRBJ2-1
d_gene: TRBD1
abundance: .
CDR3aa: CASSIRDRVGNEQFF
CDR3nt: TGTGCCAGCAGTATCCGGGACAGGGTGGGGAATGAGCAGTTCTTC

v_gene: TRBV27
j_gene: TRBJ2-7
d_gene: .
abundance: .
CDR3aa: CASSLFRSEGYEQYF
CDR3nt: TGTGCCAGCAGTTTATTCAGATCTGAGGGGTACGAGCAGTACTTC

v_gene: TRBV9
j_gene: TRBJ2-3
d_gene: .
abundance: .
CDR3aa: CASSVPRVGGTDTQYF
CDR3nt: TGTGCCAGCAGCGTCCCCAGGGTTGGGGGCACAGATACGCAGTATTTT

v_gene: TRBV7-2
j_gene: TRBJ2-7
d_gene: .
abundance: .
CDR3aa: CASSLGVAKTYEQYF
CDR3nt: TGTGCCAGCAGCTTAGGGGTAGCGAAAACCTACGAGCAGTACTTC

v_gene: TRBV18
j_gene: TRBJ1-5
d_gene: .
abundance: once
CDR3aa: CASSSTFQGGLQPQHF
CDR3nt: TGTGCCAGCTCATCGACATTCCAGGGAGGTCTCCAGCCCCAGCATTTT

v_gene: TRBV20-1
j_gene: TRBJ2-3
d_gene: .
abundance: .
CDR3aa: CSARDMHTHYF
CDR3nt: TGCAGTGCTAGAGATATGCATACGCATTATTTT

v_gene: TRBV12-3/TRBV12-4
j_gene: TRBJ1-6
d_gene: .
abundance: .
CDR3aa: CASSRDNSPLHF
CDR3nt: TGTGCCAGCAGTCGAGATAATTCACCCCTCCACTTT

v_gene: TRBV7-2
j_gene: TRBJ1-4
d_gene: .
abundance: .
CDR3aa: CASSSAPKGRLFF
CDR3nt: TGTGCCAGCAGCTCCGCGCCCAAGGGACGGCTGTTTTTT

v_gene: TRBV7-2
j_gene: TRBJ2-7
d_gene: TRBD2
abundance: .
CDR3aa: CASSLTGTTSGKLEQYF
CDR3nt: TGTGCCAGCAGCTTAACCGGGACTACGAGCGGAAAGCTCGAGCAGTACTTC

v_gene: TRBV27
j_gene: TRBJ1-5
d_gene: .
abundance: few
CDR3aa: CASSLFEYQPQHF
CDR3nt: TGTGCCAGCAGTTTATTTGAGTATCAGCCCCAGCATTTT

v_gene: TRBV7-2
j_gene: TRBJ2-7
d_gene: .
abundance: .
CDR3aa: CASSLVTGDEQYF
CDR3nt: TGTGCCAGCAGCTTAGTAACCGGGGACGAGCAGTACTTC

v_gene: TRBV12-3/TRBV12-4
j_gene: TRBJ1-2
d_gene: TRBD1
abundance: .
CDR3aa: CASSLPSRDRGQRGYTF
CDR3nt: TGTGCCAGCAGTCTCCCGTCCCGGGACAGGGGGCAGCGTGGCTACACCTTC

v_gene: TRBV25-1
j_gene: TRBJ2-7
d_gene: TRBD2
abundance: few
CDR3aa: CASSVGRGTYEQYF
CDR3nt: TGTGCCAGCAGTGTGGGGAGGGGCACCTACGAGCAGTACTTC

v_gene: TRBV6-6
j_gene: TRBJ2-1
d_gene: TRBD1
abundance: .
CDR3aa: CAVGGRNEQFF
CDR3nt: TGTGCCGTAGGGGGCCGCAATGAGCAGTTCTTC

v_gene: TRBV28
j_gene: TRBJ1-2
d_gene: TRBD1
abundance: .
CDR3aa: CASSSGGQGGYGYTF
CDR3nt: TGTGCCAGCAGTTCCGGCGGACAGGGAGGCTATGGCTACACCTTC

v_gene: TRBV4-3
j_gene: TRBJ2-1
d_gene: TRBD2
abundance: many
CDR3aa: CASSQDPMWLAVNEQFF
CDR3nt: TGCGCCAGCAGCCAAGATCCGATGTGGCTAGCGGTGAATGAGCAGTTCTTC

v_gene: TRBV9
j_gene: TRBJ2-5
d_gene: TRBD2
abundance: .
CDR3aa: CASSVETSGGETQYF
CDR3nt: TGTGCCAGCAGCGTAGAAACTAGCGGGGGCGAGACCCAGTACTTC

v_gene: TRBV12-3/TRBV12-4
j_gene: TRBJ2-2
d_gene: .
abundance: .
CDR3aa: CASSPSRGTGELFF
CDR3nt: TGTGCCAGCAGCCCTTCTAGGGGCACCGGGGAGCTGTTTTTT

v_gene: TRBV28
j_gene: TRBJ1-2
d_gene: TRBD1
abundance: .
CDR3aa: CASEGQGGGYTF
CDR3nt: TGTGCCAGTGAGGGACAGGGAGGTGGCTACACCTTC

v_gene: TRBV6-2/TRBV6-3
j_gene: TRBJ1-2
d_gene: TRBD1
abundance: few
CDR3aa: CAPRDRHVDYGYTF
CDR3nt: TGTGCCCCCCGGGACAGGCACGTCGACTATGGCTACACCTTC

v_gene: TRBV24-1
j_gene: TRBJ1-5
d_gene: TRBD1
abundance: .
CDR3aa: CATSDGTGVGNQPQHF
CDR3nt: TGTGCCACCAGTGATGGGACAGGGGTAGGCAATCAGCCCCAGCATTTT

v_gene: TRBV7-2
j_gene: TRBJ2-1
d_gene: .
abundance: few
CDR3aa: CASSRGSPPYNEQFF
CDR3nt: TGTGCCAGCAGCCGGGGGAGTCCCCCCTACAATGAGCAGTTCTTC

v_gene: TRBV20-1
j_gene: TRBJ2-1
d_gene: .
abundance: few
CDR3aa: CSASAYTEQFF
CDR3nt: TGCAGTGCTAGTGCCTACACAGAGCAGTTCTTC

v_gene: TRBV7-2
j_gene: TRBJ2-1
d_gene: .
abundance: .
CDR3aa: CASSFRAVGLYNEQFF
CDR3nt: TGTGCCAGCAGCTTTCGAGCGGTGGGCCTCTACAATGAGCAGTTCTTC

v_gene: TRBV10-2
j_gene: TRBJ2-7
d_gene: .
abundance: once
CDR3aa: CASSDFRQGVSYEQYF
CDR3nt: TGCGCCAGCAGTGATTTTAGGCAGGGTGTCTCCTACGAGCAGTACTTC

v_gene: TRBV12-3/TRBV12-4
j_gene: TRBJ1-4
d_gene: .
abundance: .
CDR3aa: CASSSWTVGNEEKLFF
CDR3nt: TGTGCCAGCAGTTCCTGGACGGTTGGGAATGAAGAAAAACTGTTTTTT

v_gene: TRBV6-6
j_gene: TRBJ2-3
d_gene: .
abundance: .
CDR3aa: CASSYVQVTDTQYF
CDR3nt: TGTGCCAGCAGTTATGTCCAGGTCACAGATACGCAGTATTTT

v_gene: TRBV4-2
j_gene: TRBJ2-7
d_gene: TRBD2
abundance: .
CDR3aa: CASSQEGIAGGYEQYF
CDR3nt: TGTGCCAGCAGCCAAGAGGGGATAGCGGGGGGCTACGAGCAGTACTTC

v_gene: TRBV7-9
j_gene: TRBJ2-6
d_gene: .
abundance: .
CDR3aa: CASSLARTSGANVLTF
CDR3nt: TGTGCCAGCAGCTTAGCTCGGACCTCTGGGGCCAACGTCCTGACTTTC

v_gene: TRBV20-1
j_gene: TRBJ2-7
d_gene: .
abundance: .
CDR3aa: CSASRGPGPPYEQYF
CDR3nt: TGCAGTGCCTCCCGGGGGCCGGGCCCCCCCTACGAGCAGTACTTC